This T cell receptor (beta chain) comes out of a study of T-cell reconstitution after alpha-beta-depleted transplantation in children. Study-level findings and limits: Several hundred expanded graft clones reportedly supplied alpha-beta T cells about two months after transplant. Diversity of TCRbeta at day 60 was high in some patients, arising from surviving recipient T cells and thymic progenitors. After one year, T-cell counts and TCRbeta diversity mostly came from new T cells.

Unique molecular identifiers were incorporated during preparation of the TCRbeta library. MiXCR, run by TCRdb on the PCR reads, gives a single entry per CDR3 protein. The sample lists about 980,000 distinct CDR3 sequences; about 30% were seen once. This clonotype was recorded a few times. The antigen is undetermined. The CDR3 has 17 amino acids. V gave up 2 bases and J gave up 4 bases; unmatched junction bases: 8. CDR1 LGHNA and CDR2 YSLEER come from the germline V gene. The sequence derives from a boy under two years old who had a stem cell transplant for SCID, so the T cells may come from the graft donor. This specimen was PBMCs, mostly from graft donor cells, taken 360 days after TCRalphabeta/CD19-depleted stem cell transplant. The J gene is TRBJ2-6, the V gene TRBV4-3, with TRBD2 matching 7 bases. CDR3 sequence (DNA): TGCGCCAGCAGCCAAACGGGGAGGGGATCCGGGGCCAACGTCCTGACTTTC. This gives the protein CASSQTGRGSGANVLTF.